This T cell receptor (beta chain) was captured in a study of T cell responses to AZD1222 COVID-19 vaccine. Study-level points and caveats: The repertoires were collected only after the peak T cell response.

Note on this clone: Its specificity is unknown.

V was pared by 2 bases and J by 0 bases, with 12 bases between. Germline V gene data show CDR1 as GTSNPN and CDR2 as SVGIG (reference sequence). The CDR3 spans 15 residues. The method was immunoSEQ multiplex PCR; TCRdb's version includes in-frame clones alone and lacks a portion of them. The sample lists about 100,000 clones, roughly 91% occurring once. Here the sequenced sample was peripheral blood, taken on day 0 of AZD1222 vaccination. The V gene is TRBV30, the J gene TRBJ2-3, with D perhaps matching TRBD2 (6 bases). The clonotype originates from an adult in good health. The CDR3 coding sequence is TGTGCCTGGAGTCGGAGGGGCCCTAGCACAGATACGCAGTATTTT. Its protein product is CAWSRRGPSTDTQYF.